This T cell receptor beta chain was captured in a study of cytomegalovirus exposure and HLA in healthy donors. Findings and caveats of the study: Reports indicated that the classifier achieved high specificity and sensitivity in diagnosing cytomegalovirus status. The authors enumerated 164 TCR beta chains as linked to cytomegalovirus.

Assay: immunoSEQ multiplex PCR; the TCRdb copy retains only in-frame clones and omits some. Altogether some 340,000 clones are present, approximately 86% being singletons, with the ten largest covering 1.2%. On this clone itself: Its antigen is as yet unknown.

J gave up 4 bases and V 0 bases, and 3 bases lay outside the gene matches. The CDR3 length is 15 residues. Germline assignment: CDR1 GTSNPN and CDR2 SVGIG (reference sequence). Material: PBMCs. The rearrangement links TRBV30 to TRBJ2-1; the match to TRBD2 covers 10 bases. This TCR was sampled from a woman aged 25 to 39 in good health and CMV-seropositive. This CDR3 is CAWSVAGGPYNEQFF. CDR3 DNA: TGTGCCTGGAGTGTAGCGGGAGGGCCTTACAATGAGCAGTTCTTC.